These T cell receptor beta chains were read from a single sample in a study of T cell responses to AZD1222 COVID-19 vaccine. Produced via immunoSEQ multiplex PCR; TCRdb's table is partial and in-frame only. This table has over 85,000 clones, 75% to 90% appearing once. The sequencing used peripheral blood, collected on day 0 of AZD1222 vaccination. The receptors were sampled from an adult in good health. Both conserved end residues are part of each CDR3. Each record gives: J gene, D gene, clone size, V gene, CDR3 protein, CDR3 DNA. D genes are given only for firm matches. Clone size is stated in some rows and not others, as once, few, many or a class when expanded.

TRBJ2-5 . . TRBV5-1 CASSSAGTRIQETQYF TGCGCCAGCAGCTCGGCCGGGACACGGATACAAGAGACCCAGTACTTC
TRBJ2-5 TRBD2 . TRBV7-3 CASSLGLAGGQETQYF TGTGCCAGCAGCCTTGGACTAGCGGGTGGGCAAGAGACCCAGTACTTC
TRBJ1-2 . . TRBV7-8 CASSLGPRGFDYGYTF TGTGCCAGCAGCTTAGGGCCTAGGGGGTTCGACTATGGCTACACCTTC
TRBJ2-1 TRBD2 once TRBV5-1 CASSPPGLAGTNEQFF TGCGCCAGCAGCCCCCCAGGACTAGCGGGCACCAATGAGCAGTTCTTC
TRBJ2-1 TRBD2 . TRBV5-6 CASSPLGSSGSNEQFF TGTGCCAGCAGCCCGCTCGGGAGTAGCGGGAGTAATGAGCAGTTCTTC
TRBJ2-5 TRBD2 . TRBV7-2 CASSSSSGTQETQYF TGTGCCAGCAGCTCCTCTAGCGGAACCCAAGAGACCCAGTACTTC
TRBJ2-5 . . TRBV28 CASSFHFRETQYF TGTGCCAGCAGTTTTCACTTCCGGGAGACCCAGTACTTC
TRBJ2-4 . . TRBV19 CASSIDWLVGAKNIQYF TGTGCCAGTAGTATAGATTGGCTAGTGGGGGCCAAAAACATTCAGTACTTC
TRBJ2-7 TRBD2 . TRBV11-2 CASSRLGGSSYEQYF TGTGCCAGCAGCCGCCTGGGCGGGAGCTCCTACGAGCAGTACTTC
TRBJ2-1 . . TRBV11-2 CASSLDGRGVSSYNEQFF TGTGCCAGCAGCTTAGACGGGCGTGGCGTGAGCTCCTACAATGAGCAGTTCTTC
TRBJ1-3 . few TRBV18 CASSPTGTRSGNTIYF TGTGCCAGCTCGCCAACAGGTACCCGCTCTGGAAACACCATATATTTT
TRBJ2-5 . . TRBV2 CASSGTAVETQYF TGTGCCAGCAGTGGGACGGCCGTGGAGACCCAGTACTTC
TRBJ1-3 . . TRBV7-9 CASSRHHRVGSTGNTIYF TGTGCCAGCAGCCGACACCACAGGGTAGGGTCTACTGGAAACACCATATATTTT
TRBJ1-5 TRBD1 . TRBV6-2/TRBV6-3 CASSTGTGGDNQPQHF TGTGCCAGCAGCACCGGGACAGGGGGGGACAATCAGCCCCAGCATTTT
TRBJ1-2 . . TRBV3-1/TRBV3-2 CASSQGAIGGAAGYTF TGTGCCAGCAGCCAAGGGGCGATCGGGGGGGCCGCTGGCTACACCTTC
TRBJ1-3 . . TRBV5-1 CASRWGGQSGNTIYF TGCGCCAGCAGGTGGGGGGGCCAGAGTGGAAACACCATATATTTT
TRBJ2-5 . . TRBV28 CASSFAGVEAETQYF TGTGCCAGCAGTTTTGCTGGGGTTGAGGCGGAGACCCAGTACTTC
TRBJ1-5 . . TRBV2 CASSAGSNQPQHF TGTGCCAGCAGTGCAGGGAGCAATCAGCCCCAGCATTTT
TRBJ1-5 . . TRBV2 CASSEALWDTNQPQHF TGTGCCAGCAGTGAAGCGCTTTGGGACACAAATCAGCCCCAGCATTTT
TRBJ2-7 . . TRBV20-1 CSASFQTYEQYF TGCAGTGCTAGTTTCCAGACTTACGAGCAGTACTTC
TRBJ1-4 TRBD1 few TRBV4-2 CASSQLTGGSTNEKLFF TGTGCCAGCAGCCAATTGACAGGGGGCTCAACTAATGAAAAACTGTTTTTT
TRBJ2-3 TRBD2 . TRBV11-2 CASSLGQGTSGRQDTQYF TGTGCCAGCAGCTTAGGACAGGGGACTAGCGGGAGACAAGATACGCAGTATTTT
TRBJ2-2 . once TRBV30 CAWNQGSGELFF TGTGCCTGGAACCAGGGATCCGGGGAGCTGTTTTTT
TRBJ2-1 . . TRBV12-3/TRBV12-4 CASSLGLWNEQFF TGTGCCAGCAGTTTAGGACTTTGGAATGAGCAGTTCTTC
TRBJ1-2 TRBD1 . TRBV6-1 CASSEAQGAGYGYTF TGTGCCAGCAGTGAAGCGCAGGGGGCAGGCTATGGCTACACCTTC
TRBJ1-2 . . TRBV3-1/TRBV3-2 CASSQAGLSGYTF TGTGCCAGCAGCCAAGCGGGTCTCTCTGGCTACACCTTC
TRBJ1-4 TRBD1 . TRBV27 CASSLPGQGVTNEKLFF TGTGCCAGCAGTTTACCGGGACAGGGGGTGACTAATGAAAAACTGTTTTTT
TRBJ2-3 TRBD2 . TRBV3-1/TRBV3-2 CASSQVASGRRDTQYF TGTGCCAGCAGCCAAGTGGCTAGCGGGAGGAGGGATACGCAGTATTTT
TRBJ1-4 . . TRBV7-9 CASSSAGRTNEKLFF TGTGCCAGCAGCTCCGCGGGAAGAACTAATGAAAAACTGTTTTTT
TRBJ1-2 . . TRBV19 CASRYRANYGYTF TGTGCCAGTAGGTACAGGGCTAACTATGGCTACACCTTC
TRBJ2-5 TRBD1 . TRBV5-4 CASSEDRPVQETQYF TGTGCCAGCAGCGAGGACAGGCCGGTACAAGAGACCCAGTACTTC
TRBJ2-7 . . TRBV2 CASSDDNEQYF TGTGCCAGCAGTGATGATAACGAGCAGTACTTC
TRBJ1-6 . . TRBV10-3 CAISGQFDLNSPLHF TGTGCCATCAGTGGGCAGTTCGATCTTAATTCACCCCTCCACTTT
TRBJ1-3 . . TRBV18 CASSDRSSGNTIYF TGTGCCAGCTCAGACAGGAGCTCTGGAAACACCATATATTTT
TRBJ2-3 TRBD1 . TRBV2 CASSAQGNTDTQYF TGTGCCAGCAGCGCACAGGGGAACACAGATACGCAGTATTTT